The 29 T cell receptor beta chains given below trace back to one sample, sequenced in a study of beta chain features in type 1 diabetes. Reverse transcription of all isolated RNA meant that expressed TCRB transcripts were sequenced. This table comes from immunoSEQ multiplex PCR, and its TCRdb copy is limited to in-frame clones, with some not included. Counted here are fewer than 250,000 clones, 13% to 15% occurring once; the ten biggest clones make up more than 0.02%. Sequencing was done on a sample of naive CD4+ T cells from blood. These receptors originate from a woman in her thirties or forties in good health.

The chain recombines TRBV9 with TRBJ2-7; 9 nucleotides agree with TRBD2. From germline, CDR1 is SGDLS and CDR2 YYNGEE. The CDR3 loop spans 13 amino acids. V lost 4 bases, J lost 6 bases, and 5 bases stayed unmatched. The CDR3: CASSLQTSGEQYF. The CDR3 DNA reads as TGTGCCAGCAGCCTTCAGACTAGCGGCGAGCAGTACTTC. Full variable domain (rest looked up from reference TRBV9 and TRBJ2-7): DSGVTQTPKHLITATGQRVTLRCSPRSGDLSVYWYQQSLDQGLQFLIQYYNGEERAKGNILERFSAQQFPDLHSELNLSSLELGDSALYFCASSLQTSGEQYFGPGTRLTVT.

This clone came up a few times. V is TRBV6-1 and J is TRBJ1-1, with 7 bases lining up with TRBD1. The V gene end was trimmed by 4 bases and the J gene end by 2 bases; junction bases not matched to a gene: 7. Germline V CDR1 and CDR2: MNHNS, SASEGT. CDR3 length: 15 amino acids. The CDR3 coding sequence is TGTGCCAGCAGTGTGGGGGGACAGCCTAACACTGAAGCTTTCTTT. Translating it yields CASSVGGQPNTEAFF.

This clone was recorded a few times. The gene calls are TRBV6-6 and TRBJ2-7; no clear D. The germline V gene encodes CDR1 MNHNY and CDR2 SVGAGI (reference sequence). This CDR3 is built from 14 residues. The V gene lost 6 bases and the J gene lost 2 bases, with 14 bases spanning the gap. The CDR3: CASRLGPHTYEQYF. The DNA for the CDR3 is TGTGCCAGCAGGCTAGGTCCGCATACCTACGAGCAGTACTTC.

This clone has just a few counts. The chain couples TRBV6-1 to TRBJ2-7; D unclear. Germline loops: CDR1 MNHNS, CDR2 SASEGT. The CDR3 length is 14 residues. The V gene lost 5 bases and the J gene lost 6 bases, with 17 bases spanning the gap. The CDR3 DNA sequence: TGTGCCAGCAGTCTACAAGGTTTACTATCCGAGCAGTACTTC. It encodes CASSLQGLLSEQYF.

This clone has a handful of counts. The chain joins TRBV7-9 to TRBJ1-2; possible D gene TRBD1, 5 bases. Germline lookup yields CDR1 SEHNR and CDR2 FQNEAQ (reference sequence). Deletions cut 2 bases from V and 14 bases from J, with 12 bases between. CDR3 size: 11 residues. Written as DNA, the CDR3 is TGTGCCAGCAGCTTATCTGACAGCCAGACCTTC. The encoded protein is CASSLSDSQTF.

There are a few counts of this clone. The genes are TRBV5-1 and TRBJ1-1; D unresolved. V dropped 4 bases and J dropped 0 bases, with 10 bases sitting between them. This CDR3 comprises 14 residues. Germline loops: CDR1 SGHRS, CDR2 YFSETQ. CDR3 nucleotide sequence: TGCGCCAGCAGCCCCTTAAGCTTGAACACTGAAGCTTTCTTT. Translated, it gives CASSPLSLNTEAFF.

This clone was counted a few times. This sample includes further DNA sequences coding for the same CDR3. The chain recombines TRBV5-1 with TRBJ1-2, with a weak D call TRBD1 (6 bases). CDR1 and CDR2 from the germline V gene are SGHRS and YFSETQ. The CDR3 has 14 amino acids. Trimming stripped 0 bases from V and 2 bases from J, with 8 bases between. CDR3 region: CASSLDGQNYGYTF. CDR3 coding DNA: TGCGCCAGCAGCTTGGATGGACAGAACTATGGCTACACCTTC. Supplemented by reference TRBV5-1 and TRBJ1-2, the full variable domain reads KAGVTQTPRYLIKTRGQQVTLSCSPISGHRSVSWYQQTPGQGLQFLFEYFSETQRNKGNFPGRFSGRQFSNSRSEMNVSTLELGDSALYLCASSLDGQNYGYTFGSGTRLTVV.

CDR3 protein: CASSRTGGRQPQHF. DNA for the CDR3: TGTGCCAGCAGTCGTACAGGGGGCAGGCAGCCCCAGCATTTT. The rearrangement uses TRBV2 and TRBJ1-5, with 9 bases matching TRBD1. The V gene's germline CDR1 is SNHLY and CDR2 FYNNEI. V gave up 5 bases and J gave up 7 bases; unmatched junction bases: 6. The CDR3 runs to 14 residues.

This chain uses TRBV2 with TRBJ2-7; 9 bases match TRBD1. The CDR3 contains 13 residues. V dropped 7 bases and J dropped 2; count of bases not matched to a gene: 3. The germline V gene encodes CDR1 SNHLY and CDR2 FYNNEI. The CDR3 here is CASNRGPAYEQYF. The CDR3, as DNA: TGTGCCAGCAACAGGGGGCCCGCCTACGAGCAGTACTTC. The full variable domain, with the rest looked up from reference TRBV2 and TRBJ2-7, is EPEVTQTPSHQVTQMGQEVILRCVPISNHLYFYWYRQILGQKVEFLVSFYNNEISEKSEIFDDQFSVERPDGSNFTLKIRSTKLEDSAMYFCASNRGPAYEQYFGPGTRLTVT.

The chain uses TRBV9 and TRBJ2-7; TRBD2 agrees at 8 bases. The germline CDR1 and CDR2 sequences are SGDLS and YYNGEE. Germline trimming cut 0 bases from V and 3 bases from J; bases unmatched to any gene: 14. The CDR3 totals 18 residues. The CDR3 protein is CASSVGVAGPNLGYEQYF. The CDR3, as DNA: TGTGCCAGCAGCGTAGGTGTAGCGGGACCAAACCTGGGCTACGAGCAGTACTTC.

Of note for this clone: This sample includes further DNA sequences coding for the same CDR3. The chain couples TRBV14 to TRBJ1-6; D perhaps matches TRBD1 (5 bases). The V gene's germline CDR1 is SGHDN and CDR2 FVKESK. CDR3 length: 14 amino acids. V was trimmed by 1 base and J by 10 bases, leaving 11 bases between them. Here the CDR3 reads CASSQVGGGSPLHF. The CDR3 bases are TGTGCCAGCAGCCAAGTGGGCGGGGGGTCACCCCTCCACTTT.

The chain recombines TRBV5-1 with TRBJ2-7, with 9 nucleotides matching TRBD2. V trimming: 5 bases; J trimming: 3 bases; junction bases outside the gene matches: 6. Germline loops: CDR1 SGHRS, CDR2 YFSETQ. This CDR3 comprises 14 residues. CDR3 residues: CASRFSGGNYEQYF. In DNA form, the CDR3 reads TGCGCCAGCAGATTTAGCGGGGGCAACTACGAGCAGTACTTC.

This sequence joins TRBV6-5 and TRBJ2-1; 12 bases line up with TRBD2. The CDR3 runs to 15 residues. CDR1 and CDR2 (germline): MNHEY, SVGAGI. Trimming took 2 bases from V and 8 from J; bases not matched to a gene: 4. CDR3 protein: CASSYLLAGGDEQFF. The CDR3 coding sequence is TGTGCCAGCAGTTACCTACTAGCGGGGGGCGATGAGCAGTTCTTC.

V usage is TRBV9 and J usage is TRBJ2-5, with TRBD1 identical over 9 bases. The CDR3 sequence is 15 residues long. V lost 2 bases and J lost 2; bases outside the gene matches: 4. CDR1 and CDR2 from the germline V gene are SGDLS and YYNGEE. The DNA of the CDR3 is TGTGCCAGCAGCGTTGGGACAGGGTGGCAAGAGACCCAGTACTTC. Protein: CASSVGTGWQETQYF.

CDR3: CASSIIQETQYF. CDR3 coding DNA: TGTGCCAGCAGCATCATTCAAGAGACCCAGTACTTC. The V and J genes are TRBV7-2 and TRBJ2-5; no clear D gene. The ends were cut back, 5 bases at V and 2 bases at J, with 6 bases in the middle. Germline lookup yields CDR1 SGHTA and CDR2 FQGNSA. This CDR3 spans 12 amino acids.

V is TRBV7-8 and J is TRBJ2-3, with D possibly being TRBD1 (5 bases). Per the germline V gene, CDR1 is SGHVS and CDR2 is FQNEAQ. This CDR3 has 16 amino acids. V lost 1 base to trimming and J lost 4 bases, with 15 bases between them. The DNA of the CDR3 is TGTGCCAGCAGCTTAGGCCTGATCAGGGTGGCAGATACGCAGTATTTT. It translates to CASSLGLIRVADTQYF. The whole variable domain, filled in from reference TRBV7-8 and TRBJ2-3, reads GAGVSQSPRYKVAKRGQDVALRCDPISGHVSLFWYQQALGQGPEFLTYFQNEAQLDKSGLPSDRFFAERPEGSVSTLKIQRTQQEDSAVYLCASSLGLIRVADTQYFGPGTRLTVL.

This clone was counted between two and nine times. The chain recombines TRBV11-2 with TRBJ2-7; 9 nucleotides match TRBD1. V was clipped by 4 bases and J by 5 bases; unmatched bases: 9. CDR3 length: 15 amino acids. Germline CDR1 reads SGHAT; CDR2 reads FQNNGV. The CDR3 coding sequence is TGTGCCAGCAGCTCGCGGGGGACAGGGATCAACGAGCAGTACTTC. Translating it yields CASSSRGTGINEQYF.

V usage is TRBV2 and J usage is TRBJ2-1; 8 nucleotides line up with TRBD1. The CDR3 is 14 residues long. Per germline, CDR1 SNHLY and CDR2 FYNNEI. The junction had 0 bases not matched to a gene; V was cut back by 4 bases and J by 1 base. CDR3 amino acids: CASSGDRSYNEQFF. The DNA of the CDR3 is TGTGCCAGCAGTGGGGACAGGTCCTACAATGAGCAGTTCTTC.

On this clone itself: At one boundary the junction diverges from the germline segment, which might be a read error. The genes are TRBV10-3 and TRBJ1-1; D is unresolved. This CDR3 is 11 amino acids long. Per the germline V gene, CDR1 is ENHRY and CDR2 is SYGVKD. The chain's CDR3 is CALDGEGVLVF. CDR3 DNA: TGTGCCCTTGATGGCGAGGGAGTTTTAGTCTTT.

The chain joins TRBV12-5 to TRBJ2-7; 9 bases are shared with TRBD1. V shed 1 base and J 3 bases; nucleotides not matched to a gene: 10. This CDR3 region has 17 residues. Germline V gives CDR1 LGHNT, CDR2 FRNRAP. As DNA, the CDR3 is TGTGCTAGTGGTTTGGCCTTAGGACAGGGGAACTTCTACGAGCAGTACTTC. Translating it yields CASGLALGQGNFYEQYF.

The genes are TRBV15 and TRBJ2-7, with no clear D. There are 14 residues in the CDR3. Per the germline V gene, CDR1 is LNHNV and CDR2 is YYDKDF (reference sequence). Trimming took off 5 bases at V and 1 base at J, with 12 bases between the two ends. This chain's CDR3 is CATSSRRRSYEQYF. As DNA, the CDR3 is TGTGCCACCAGCTCTCGACGGAGATCCTACGAGCAGTACTTC. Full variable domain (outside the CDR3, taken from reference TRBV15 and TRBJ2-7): DAMVIQNPRYQVTQFGKPVTLSCSQTLNHNVMYWYQQKSSQAPKLLFHYYDKDFNNEADTPDNFQSRRPNTSFCFLDIRSPGLGDTAMYLCATSSRRRSYEQYFGPGTRLTVT.

The CDR3 DNA reads TGTGCCAGTGCCGGGACAGACTCCTACGAGCAGTACTTC. This gives the protein CASAGTDSYEQYF. The J gene is TRBJ2-7, the V gene TRBV6-1; 7 nucleotides match TRBD1. Trimming cost V 9 bases and J 0 bases; bases outside gene matches: 5. The V gene's germline CDR1 is MNHNS and CDR2 SASEGT. The CDR3 is 13 amino acids.

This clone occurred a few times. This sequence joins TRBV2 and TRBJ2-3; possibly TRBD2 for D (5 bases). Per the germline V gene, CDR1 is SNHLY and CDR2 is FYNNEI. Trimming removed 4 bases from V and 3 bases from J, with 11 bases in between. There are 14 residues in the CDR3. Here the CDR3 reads CASSANTGTDTQYF. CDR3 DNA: TGTGCCAGCAGTGCGAATACGGGGACAGATACGCAGTATTTT.

The CDR3 DNA sequence: TGTGCCAGCAAGGCCAGACTAGCGGGCCTACAAGAGACCCAGTACTTC. Protein product: CASKARLAGLQETQYF. V and J are TRBV7-2 and TRBJ2-5, with TRBD2 identical over 10 bases. The V and J ends lost 7 bases and 2 bases, in that order; junction bases with no gene match: 10. Per the germline V gene, CDR1 is SGHTA and CDR2 is FQGNSA. The CDR3 extends over 16 amino acids.

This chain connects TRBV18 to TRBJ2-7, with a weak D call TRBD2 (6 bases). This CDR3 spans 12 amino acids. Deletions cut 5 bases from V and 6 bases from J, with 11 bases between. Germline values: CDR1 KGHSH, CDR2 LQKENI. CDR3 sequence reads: CASSIRGGEQYF. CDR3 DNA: TGTGCCAGCTCAATCCGGGGAGGCGAGCAGTACTTC.

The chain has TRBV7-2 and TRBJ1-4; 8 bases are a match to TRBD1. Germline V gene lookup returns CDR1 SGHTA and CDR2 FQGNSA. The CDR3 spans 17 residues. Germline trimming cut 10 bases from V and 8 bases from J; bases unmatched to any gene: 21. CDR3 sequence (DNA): TGTGCCACGAAACCCCCCACCCCGACAGGGGTACGGGAAAAACTGTTTTTT. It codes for CATKPPTPTGVREKLFF.

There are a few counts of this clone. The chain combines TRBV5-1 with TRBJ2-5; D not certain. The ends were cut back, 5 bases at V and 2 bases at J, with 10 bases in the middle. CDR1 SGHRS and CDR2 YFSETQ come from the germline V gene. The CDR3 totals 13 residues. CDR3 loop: CASRLPQQETQYF. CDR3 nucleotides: TGCGCCAGCAGACTACCCCAACAAGAGACCCAGTACTTC.

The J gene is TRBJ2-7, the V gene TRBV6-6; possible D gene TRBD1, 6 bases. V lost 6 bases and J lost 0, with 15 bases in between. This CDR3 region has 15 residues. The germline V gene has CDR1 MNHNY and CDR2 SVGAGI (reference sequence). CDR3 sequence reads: CASRQQGGSSYEQYF. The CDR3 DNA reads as TGTGCCAGCAGGCAACAGGGTGGAAGCTCCTACGAGCAGTACTTC.

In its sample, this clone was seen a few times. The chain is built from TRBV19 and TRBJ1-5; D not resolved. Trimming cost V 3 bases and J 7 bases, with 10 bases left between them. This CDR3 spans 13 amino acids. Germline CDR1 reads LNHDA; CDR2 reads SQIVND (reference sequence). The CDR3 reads CASSIFGRQPQHF. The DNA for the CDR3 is TGTGCCAGTAGTATCTTTGGGAGACAGCCCCAGCATTTT.